This T cell receptor (beta chain) was documented in a study of blood T cell repertoires in COVID-19. Overall study context: The study drew acute and convalescent COVID-19 samples from the United States, Italy and Spain. Nucleic acid was either cDNA or gDNA, and it came from T cells, B-cell-depleted T cells, or PBMCs.

In the source study's methods: Amplification of reference gene primers provided the estimated nucleated cell counts. Some clones are missing from TCRdb's copy, which holds only in-frame ones; the method was immunoSEQ multiplex PCR. The DNA gave D and trimming, while V, J and clone size come from that table. This sample carries about 270,000 clones, about 90% of them seen once, and the ten largest clones take approximately 4%. Germline V gives CDR1 MNHEY, CDR2 SVGAGI. Trimming at V came to 5 bases and at J to 6 bases, leaving 7 bases not matched to a gene. There are 14 residues in the CDR3. Categorization into cohorts depended on clinical history that participants reported.

The V and J genes are TRBV6-5 and TRBJ2-7; 10 positions match TRBD1. The sequence derives from a woman aged 25 to 39 with acute COVID-19. The sequenced sample consisted of PBMCs or T cells enriched from blood (not recorded which). CDR3 protein: CASSPPGQGPEQYF. The CDR3 nucleotides read TGTGCCAGCAGTCCCCCGGGACAGGGGCCCGAGCAGTACTTC.